This is a list of T cell receptor beta chains from one sample in a study of long-term antiretroviral therapy in people with HIV. This table comes from immunoSEQ multiplex PCR, and its TCRdb copy is limited to in-frame clones, with some not included. The data show 20,000 to 30,000 clones, 70% to 85% seen once. Sequenced material: unsorted PBMCs, taken 0.7 years before starting antiretroviral therapy. Source of these receptors: a man aged 30 to 39 with HIV. Both conserved end residues are part of each CDR3.

j_call	v_call	cdr3_aa
TRBJ2-7	TRBV7-2	CASSLEQGGPYEQYF
TRBJ2-1	TRBV27	CASSTSGAYNEQFF
TRBJ2-7	TRBV7-9	CASSSFRDYSTRYF
TRBJ1-4	TRBV23-1	CASSRIQGRGGIREKLFF
TRBJ1-6	TRBV19	CASRVAVSSYNSPLHF
TRBJ2-2	TRBV11-3	CASSLNAGELFF
TRBJ1-6	TRBV19	CASQPGPIGGSPLHF
TRBJ2-2	TRBV12-5	CASGLDSTAWGGELFF
TRBJ1-5	TRBV6-1	CASGRQPQHF
TRBJ2-7	TRBV7-8	CASSKPLANEQYF
TRBJ2-6	TRBV5-1	CASSLVPSGANVLTF
TRBJ1-5	TRBV2	CASSGTGKKAISNQPQHF
TRBJ1-1	TRBV5-1	CASSLSGTGNEAFF
TRBJ1-6	TRBV30	CAWSPPDRVYNSPLHF
TRBJ2-5	TRBV19	CASSIDGTEETQYF
TRBJ2-1	TRBV7-6	CASSLVREEQFF
TRBJ2-5	TRBV9	CASSETGQETQYF
TRBJ1-6	TRBV30	CAWSAPGSSYNSPLHF
TRBJ1-2	TRBV5-1	CASSPAGVPSGYTF
TRBJ2-2	TRBV6-4	CASSEFDTGELFF
TRBJ2-3	TRBV13	CASSLGLGLGLAEPTDTQYF
TRBJ1-2	TRBV28	CASSPRPGTANYGYTF